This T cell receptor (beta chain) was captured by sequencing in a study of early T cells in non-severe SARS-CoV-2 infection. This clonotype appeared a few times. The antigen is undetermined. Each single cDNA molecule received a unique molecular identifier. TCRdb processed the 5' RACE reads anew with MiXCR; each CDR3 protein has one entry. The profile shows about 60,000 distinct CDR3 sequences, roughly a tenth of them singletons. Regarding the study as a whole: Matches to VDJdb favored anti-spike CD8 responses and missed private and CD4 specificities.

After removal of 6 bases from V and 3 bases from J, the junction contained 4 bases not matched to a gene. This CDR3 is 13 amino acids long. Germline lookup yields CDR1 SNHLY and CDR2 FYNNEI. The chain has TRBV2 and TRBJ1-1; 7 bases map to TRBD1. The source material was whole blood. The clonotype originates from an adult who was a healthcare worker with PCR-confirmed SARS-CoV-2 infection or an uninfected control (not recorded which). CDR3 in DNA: TGTGCCAGCAGAAAACAGGGGTACACTGAAGCTTTCTTT. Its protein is CASRKQGYTEAFF.